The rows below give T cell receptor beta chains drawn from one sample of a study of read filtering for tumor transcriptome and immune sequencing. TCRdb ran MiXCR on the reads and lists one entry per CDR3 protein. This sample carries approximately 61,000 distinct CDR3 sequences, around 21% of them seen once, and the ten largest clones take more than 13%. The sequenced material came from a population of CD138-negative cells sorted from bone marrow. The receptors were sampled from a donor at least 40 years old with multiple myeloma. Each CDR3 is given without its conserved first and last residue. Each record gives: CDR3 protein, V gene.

ASSQDPAPLAKNIQY	TRBV4-2
ASSLDVVHEQF	TRBV7-3
ASSQGTGFSGANVLT	TRBV3-1
ASSGGGFTEAF	TRBV5-1
ASSQDRRQSGYT	TRBV14
ASSLGLQGRSSGANVLT	TRBV11-2
ASCYAGQGGEQY	TRBV3-1
ASSQTSPDEQY	TRBV28
ASSPPGTRGGF	TRBV28
SVKNQETQY	TRBV29-1
SANPGTAYEQY	TRBV20-1
ASSLQGARGETQY	TRBV27
ASSVAGGYTGELF	TRBV9
ASSAPGLAGVEQF	TRBV2
SAGVRSRETQY	TRBV20-1
SAPLGLYYEQY	TRBV20-1
ASSRHGGQDNEQF	TRBV7-9